This is a list of T cell receptor beta chains from one sample in a study of breast tumors, draining lymph nodes, adjacent tissues. Each CDR3 protein gets one entry after TCRdb re-called the multiplex PCR reads with MiXCR. The repertoire holds approximately 250,000 distinct CDR3 sequences, less than 45% seen once, with approximately 3.6% in the top ten. The sequenced sample was axillary lymph node tissue. The source of these receptors is a female donor with breast cancer. Some clones in this sample may be carry-over from other donors' samples. Each CDR3 is given with its conserved first and last residue. Fields, in order: V gene, CDR3 protein.

V gene: TRBV6-5; CDR3 protein: CASSTRGRGGGNQPQHF
V gene: TRBV19; CDR3 protein: CAISAGSRTDTQYF
V gene: TRBV7-9; CDR3 protein: CASSLTLAAPDAQFF
V gene: TRBV10-3; CDR3 protein: CAISESSLQTGVYSNQPQHF
V gene: TRBV20-1; CDR3 protein: CSARLRGGDEKLFF
V gene: TRBV5-1; CDR3 protein: CASSLQGNEQYF
V gene: TRBV11-3; CDR3 protein: CASSLLRGELFF
V gene: TRBV19; CDR3 protein: CASSIGLAGLDEQFF
V gene: TRBV7-9; CDR3 protein: CASRNNEKLFF
V gene: TRBV20-1; CDR3 protein: CSALAVWSGRFEQFF
V gene: TRBV9; CDR3 protein: CASSPPDRSEVQSF
V gene: TRBV20-1; CDR3 protein: CSAQTNSRFNTDTQYF